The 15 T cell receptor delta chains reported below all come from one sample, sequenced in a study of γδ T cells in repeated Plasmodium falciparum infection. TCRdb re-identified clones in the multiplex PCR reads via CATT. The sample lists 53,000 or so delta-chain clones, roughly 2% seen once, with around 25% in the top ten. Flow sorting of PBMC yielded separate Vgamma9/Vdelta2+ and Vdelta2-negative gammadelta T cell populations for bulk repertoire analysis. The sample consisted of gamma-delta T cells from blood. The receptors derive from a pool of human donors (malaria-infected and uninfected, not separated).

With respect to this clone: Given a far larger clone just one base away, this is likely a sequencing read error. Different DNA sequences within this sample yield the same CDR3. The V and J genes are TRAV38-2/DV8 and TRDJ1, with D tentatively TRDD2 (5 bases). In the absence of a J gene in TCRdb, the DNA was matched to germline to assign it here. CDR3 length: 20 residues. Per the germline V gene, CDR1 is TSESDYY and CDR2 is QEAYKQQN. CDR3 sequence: CAYRSAFPTNGLDYTDKLIF. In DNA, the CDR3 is TGCGCTTATAGGAGCGCGTTCCCTACCAACGGTTTGGACTACACCGATAAACTCATCTTT.

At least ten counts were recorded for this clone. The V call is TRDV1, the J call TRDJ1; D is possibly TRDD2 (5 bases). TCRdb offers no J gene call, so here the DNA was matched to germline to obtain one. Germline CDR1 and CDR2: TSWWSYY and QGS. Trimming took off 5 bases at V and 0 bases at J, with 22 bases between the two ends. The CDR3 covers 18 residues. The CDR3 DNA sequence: TGTGCTCTTGGGAACCCCCCCTACGTACCGTTGTACACCGATAAACTCATCTTT. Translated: CALGNPPYVPLYTDKLIF.

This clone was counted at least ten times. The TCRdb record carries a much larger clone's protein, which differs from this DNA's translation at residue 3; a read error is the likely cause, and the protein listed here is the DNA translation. The CDR3 region has the DNA TGTGCCAGTGACACCGTCTCGGGGGGGTCCCCGAGCCACACCGATAAACTCATCTTT. Protein product: CASDTVSGGSPSHTDKLIF. The chain couples TRDV2 to TRDJ1; D is perhaps TRDD3 (5 bases). No J segment appears in TCRdb, so it was assigned here by matching the sequence to germline. The length of the CDR3 is 19 residues. Per germline, CDR1 GEAIGNYY and CDR2 EKD.

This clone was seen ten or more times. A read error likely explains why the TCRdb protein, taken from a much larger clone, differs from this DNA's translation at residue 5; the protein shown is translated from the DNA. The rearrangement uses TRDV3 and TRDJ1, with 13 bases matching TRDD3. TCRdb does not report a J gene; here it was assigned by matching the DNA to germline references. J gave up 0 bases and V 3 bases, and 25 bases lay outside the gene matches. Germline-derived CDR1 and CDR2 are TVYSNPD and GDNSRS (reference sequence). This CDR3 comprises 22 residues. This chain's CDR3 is CAFLPPSYWGIRSPYYTDKLIF. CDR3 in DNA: TGTGCCTTCCTCCCTCCTTCGTACTGGGGGATACGTTCACCTTATTACACCGATAAACTCATCTTT. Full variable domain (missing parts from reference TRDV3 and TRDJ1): CDKVTQSSPDQTVASGSEVVLLCTYDTVYSNPDLFWYRIRPDYSFQFVFYGDNSRSEGADFTQGRFSVKHILTQKAFHLVISPVRTEDSATYYCAFLPPSYWGIRSPYYTDKLIFGKGTRVTVEP.

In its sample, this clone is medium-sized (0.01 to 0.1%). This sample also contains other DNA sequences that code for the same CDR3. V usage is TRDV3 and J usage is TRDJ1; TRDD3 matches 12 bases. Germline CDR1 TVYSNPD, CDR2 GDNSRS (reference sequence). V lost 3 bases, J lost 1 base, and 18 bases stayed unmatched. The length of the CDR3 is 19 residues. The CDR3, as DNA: TGTGCCTTCCAAGCTCTGCAGTATTACTGGGGGATACCCACCGATAAACTCATCTTT. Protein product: CAFQALQYYWGIPTDKLIF.

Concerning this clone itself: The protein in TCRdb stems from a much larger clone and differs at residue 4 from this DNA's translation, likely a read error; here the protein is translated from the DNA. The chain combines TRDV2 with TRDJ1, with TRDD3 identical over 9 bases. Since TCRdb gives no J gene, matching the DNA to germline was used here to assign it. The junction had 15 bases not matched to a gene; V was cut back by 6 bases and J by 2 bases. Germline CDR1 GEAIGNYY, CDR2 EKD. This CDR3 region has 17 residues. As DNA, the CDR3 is TGTGCCTGTCGGGACTTACTGGGGGAGAAGTCGACCGATAAACTCATCTTT. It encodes CACRDLLGEKSTDKLIF.

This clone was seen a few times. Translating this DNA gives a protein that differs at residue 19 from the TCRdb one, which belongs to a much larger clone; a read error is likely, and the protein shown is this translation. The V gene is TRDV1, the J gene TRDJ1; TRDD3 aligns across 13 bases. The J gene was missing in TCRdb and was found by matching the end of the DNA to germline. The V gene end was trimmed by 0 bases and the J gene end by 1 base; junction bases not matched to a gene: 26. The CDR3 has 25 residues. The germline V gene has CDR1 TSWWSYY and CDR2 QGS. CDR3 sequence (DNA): TGTGCTCTTGGGGAACTAGTTCCTAAGGGGCTTATACTGGGGGATACGCCCGTTCGCACCGATAAACTCATCTTT. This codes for CALGELVPKGLILGDTPVRTDKLIF.

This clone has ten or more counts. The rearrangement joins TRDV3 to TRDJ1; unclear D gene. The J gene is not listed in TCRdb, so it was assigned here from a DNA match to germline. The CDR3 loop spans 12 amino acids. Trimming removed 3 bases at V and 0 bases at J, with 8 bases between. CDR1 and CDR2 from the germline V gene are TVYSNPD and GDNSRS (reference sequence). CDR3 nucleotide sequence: TGTGCCTTGCATGTTGACACCGATAAACTCATCTTT. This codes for CALHVDTDKLIF. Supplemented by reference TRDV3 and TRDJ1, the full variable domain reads CDKVTQSSPDQTVASGSEVVLLCTYDTVYSNPDLFWYRIRPDYSFQFVFYGDNSRSEGADFTQGRFSVKHILTQKAFHLVISPVRTEDSATYYCALHVDTDKLIFGKGTRVTVEP.

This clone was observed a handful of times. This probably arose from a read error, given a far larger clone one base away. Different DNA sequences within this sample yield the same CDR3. CDR3 protein: CALGGGAFHLYWGIRAPKLIF. The CDR3 DNA is TGTGCTCTTGGGGGCGGGGCCTTCCATCTATACTGGGGGATCCGTGCCCCTAAACTCATCTTT. The chain employs TRDV1 and TRDJ1, with TRDD3 matching over 10 bases. The J gene was not available in TCRdb and was assigned here by matching the DNA to germline segments. The CDR3 spans 21 residues. The junction had 27 bases not matched to a gene; V was cut back by 4 bases and J by 7 bases. Germline CDR1 and CDR2: TSWWSYY and QGS.

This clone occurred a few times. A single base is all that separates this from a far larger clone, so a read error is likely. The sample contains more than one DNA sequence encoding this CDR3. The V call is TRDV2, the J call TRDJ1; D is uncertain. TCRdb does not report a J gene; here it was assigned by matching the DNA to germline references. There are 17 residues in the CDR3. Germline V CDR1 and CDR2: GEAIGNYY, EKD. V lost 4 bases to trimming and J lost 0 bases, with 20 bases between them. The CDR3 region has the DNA TGTGCCTGTGATACCGTCGCCAGTGACCCGTACACCGATAAACTCATCTTT. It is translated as CACDTVASDPYTDKLIF.

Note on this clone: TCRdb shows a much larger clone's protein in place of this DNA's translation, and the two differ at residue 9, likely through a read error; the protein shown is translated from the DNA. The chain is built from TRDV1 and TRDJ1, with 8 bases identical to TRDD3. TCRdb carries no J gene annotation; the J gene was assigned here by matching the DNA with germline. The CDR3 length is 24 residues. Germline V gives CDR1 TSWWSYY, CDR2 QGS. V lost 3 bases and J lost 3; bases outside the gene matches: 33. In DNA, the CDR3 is TGTGCTCTTGGGGACCGACACGCTAGTGTTCGAAATTACCGGGGGATATTGCGCGCCGATAAACTCATCTTT. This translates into CALGDRHASVRNYRGILRADKLIF.

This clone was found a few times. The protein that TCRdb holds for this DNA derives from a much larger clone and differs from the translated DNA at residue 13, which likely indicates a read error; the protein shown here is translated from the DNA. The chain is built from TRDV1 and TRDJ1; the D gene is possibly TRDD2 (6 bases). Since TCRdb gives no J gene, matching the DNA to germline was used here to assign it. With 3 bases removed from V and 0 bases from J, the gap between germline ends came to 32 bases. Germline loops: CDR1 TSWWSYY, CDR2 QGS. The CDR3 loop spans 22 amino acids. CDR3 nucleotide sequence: TGTGCTCTTGGGGACGCCCCTTCTTCCTTAATCCACCAGATCCAGTACACCGATAAACTCATCTTT. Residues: CALGDAPSSLIHQIQYTDKLIF.

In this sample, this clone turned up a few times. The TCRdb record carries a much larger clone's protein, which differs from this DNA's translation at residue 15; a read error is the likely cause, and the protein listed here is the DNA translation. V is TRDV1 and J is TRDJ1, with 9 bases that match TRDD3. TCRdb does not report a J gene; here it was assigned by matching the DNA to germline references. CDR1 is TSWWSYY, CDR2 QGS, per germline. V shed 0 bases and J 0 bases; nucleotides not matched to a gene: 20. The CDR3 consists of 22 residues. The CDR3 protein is CALGELQILFGYWGTYTDKLIF. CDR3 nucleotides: TGTGCTCTTGGGGAACTACAGATCCTATTTGGCTACTGGGGGACATACACCGATAAACTCATCTTT.

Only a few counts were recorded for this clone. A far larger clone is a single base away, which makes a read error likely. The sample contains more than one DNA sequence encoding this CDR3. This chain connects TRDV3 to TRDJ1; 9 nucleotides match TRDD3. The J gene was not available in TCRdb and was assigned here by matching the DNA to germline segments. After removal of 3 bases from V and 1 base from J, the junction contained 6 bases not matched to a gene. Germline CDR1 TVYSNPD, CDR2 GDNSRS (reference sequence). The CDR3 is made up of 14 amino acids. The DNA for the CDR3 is TGTGCCTTGAAACTGGGGGACCTCACCGATAAACTCATCTTT. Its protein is CALKLGDLTDKLIF.

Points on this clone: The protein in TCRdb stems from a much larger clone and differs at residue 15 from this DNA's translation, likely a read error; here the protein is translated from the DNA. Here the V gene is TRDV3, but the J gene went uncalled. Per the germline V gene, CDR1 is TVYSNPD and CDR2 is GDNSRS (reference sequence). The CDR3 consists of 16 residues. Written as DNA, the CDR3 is TGTGCCTTCACCCTATCGGAGGGGAGAGGGGCTATTAAACTCACCTTT. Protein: CAFTLSEGRGAIKLTF.